This is a list of T cell receptor beta chains from one sample in a study. TCRdb ran MiXCR on the RT-PCR reads and lists one entry per CDR3 protein. This sample has approximately 720,000 distinct CDR3 sequences, with about 14% found just once. The sample taken for sequencing was memory CD4+ T cells from blood. The receptors originated from a female donor in good health, serving as a healthy control. Both conserved end residues are part of each CDR3.

>TRBV20-1
CSASMASGTNEQFF
>TRBV7-2
CASSQTAPGYTF
>TRBV5-1
CASSLAGGWETQYF
>TRBV6-5
CASRDRISYEQYF
>TRBV4-3
CASSQDPQGNNSPLHF
>TRBV12-3/TRBV12-4
CASREDRPPYGYTF
>TRBV7-6
CASSLARDRAAFF
>TRBV27
CASSFVPGTGSRNEQFF
>TRBV4-3
CASSQDVEETQYF
>TRBV4-3
CASSQEVIGGLTYEQYF
>TRBV11-3
CASSPGLARGVADTQYF
>TRBV28
CASSLGGQGLGYGYTF
>TRBV29-1
CSVRLAGSLQTQYF
>TRBV18
CASSPGQPIDTQYF
>TRBV20-1
CSARGLGEVNEQYF